The sample holds one count of the clone carrying this T cell receptor beta chain. The CDR3 has 13 residues. Trimming removed 5 bases from V and 11 bases from J; junction bases left unmatched: 11. CDR1 MNHEY and CDR2 SVGAGI come from the germline V gene. The data originate from a study of T-cell memory formation after mild COVID-19. Each CDR3 protein gets one entry after TCRdb re-called the 5' RACE reads with MiXCR. The sample carries roughly 170,000 distinct CDR3 sequences, less than 20% recorded once. The chain links TRBV6-5 to TRBJ1-1; TRBD1 agrees at 7 bases. Source material: PBMCs or a T cell subset sorted from them (not recorded which). The TCR comes from a man in his late teens or twenties who had mild COVID-19 (a few samples of this study predate the infection). Cell type and time point are not known. In nucleotides, the CDR3 is TGTGCCAGCAGTGCTCATCGGACAGGCGGGGCTTTCTTT. It is translated as CASSAHRTGGAFF.